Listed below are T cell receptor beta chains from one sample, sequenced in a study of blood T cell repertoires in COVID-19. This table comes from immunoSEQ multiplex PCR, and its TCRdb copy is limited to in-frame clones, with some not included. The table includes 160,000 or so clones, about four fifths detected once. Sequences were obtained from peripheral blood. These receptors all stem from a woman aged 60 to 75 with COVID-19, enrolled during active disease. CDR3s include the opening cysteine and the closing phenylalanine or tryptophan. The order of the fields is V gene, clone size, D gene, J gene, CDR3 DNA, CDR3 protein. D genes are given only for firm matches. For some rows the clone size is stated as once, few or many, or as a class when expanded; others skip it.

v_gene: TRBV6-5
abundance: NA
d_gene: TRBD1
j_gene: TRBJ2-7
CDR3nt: TGTGCCAGCAGTTACTACGAGGGGGCCTCCTACGAGCAGTACTTC
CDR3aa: CASSYYEGASYEQYF

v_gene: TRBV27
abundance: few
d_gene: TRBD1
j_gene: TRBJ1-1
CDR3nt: TGTGCCAGCAGTGGACAGGGGGCAGGGGCTTTCTTT
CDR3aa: CASSGQGAGAFF

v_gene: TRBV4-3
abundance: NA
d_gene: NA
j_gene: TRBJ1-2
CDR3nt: TGCGCCAGCAGCCACTCCGCCAGGTTTAATCCCGCTAACTATGGCTACACCTTC
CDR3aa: CASSHSARFNPANYGYTF

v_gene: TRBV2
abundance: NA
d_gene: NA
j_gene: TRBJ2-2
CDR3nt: TGTGCCAGCAGTGAAGTACGACTTGCCACCGGGGAGCTGTTTTTT
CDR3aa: CASSEVRLATGELFF

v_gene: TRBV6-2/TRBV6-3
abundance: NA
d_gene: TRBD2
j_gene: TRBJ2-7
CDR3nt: TGTGCCAGCAGTCAAGCGGGAGGCCTTACCTACGAGCAGTACTTC
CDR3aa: CASSQAGGLTYEQYF

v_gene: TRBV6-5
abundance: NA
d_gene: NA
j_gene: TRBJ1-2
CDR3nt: TGTGCCAGCAGTCCGACCCTCTCGGGTGGCTACACCTTC
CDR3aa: CASSPTLSGGYTF

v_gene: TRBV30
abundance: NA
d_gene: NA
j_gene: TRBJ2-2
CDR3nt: TGTGCCTGGATACCCTCCCCTCCTAGGCCCGGGGAGCTGTTTTTT
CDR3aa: CAWIPSPPRPGELFF

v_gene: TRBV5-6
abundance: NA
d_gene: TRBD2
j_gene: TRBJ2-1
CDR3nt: TGTGCCAGCAGCTGGGGGGTGGGACTAGCGGGGGGGCTTGAGCAGTTCTTC
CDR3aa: CASSWGVGLAGGLEQFF

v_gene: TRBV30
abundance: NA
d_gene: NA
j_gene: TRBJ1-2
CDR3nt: TGTGCCTGGAGTTTACCCCGCGGGGGGAAGAACTATGGCTACACCTTC
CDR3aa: CAWSLPRGGKNYGYTF

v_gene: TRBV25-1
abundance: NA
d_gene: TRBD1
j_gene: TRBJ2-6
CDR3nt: TGTGCCAGCCGTCGGACAGGACCCCCACTCTCTGGGGCCAACGTCCTGACTTTC
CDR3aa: CASRRTGPPLSGANVLTF

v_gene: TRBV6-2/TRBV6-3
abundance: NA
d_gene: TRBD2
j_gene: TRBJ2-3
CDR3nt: TGTGCCAGCAGTTACTCGTTGCGGGAGGGAGGGGATACGCAGTATTTT
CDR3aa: CASSYSLREGGDTQYF

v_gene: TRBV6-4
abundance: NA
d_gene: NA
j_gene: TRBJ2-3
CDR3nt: TGTGCCAGCAGTGTGAGGGCAGATACGCAGTATTTT
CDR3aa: CASSVRADTQYF

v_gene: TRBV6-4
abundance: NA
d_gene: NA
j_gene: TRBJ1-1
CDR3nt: TGTGCCAGCAGTGACTCTCAAGGAGCTGAAGCTTTCTTT
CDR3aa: CASSDSQGAEAFF

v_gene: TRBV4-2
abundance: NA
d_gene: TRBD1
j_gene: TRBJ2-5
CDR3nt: TGTGCCAGCAGCCCCGGGACAGGGGGCCTGGAGACCCAGTACTTC
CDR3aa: CASSPGTGGLETQYF

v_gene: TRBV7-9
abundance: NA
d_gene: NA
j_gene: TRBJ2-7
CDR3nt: TGTGCCAGCAGCTTAAATCCAAAGCCGCTCCAGTACTTC
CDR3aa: CASSLNPKPLQYF

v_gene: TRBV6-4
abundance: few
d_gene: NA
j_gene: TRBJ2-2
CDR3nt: TGTGCCAGCAGTGACATTGCAGGCGCCGGGGAGCTGTTTTTT
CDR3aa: CASSDIAGAGELFF

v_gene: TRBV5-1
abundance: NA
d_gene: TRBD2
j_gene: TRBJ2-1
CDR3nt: TGCGCCAGCAGCTTGGGACTAGCGGGGGTTAATGAGCAGTTCTTC
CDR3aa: CASSLGLAGVNEQFF

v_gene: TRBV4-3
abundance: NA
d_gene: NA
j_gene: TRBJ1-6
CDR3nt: TGCGCCAGCAGCAAACTGGGAGGACTGGGCTCACCCCTCCACTTT
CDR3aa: CASSKLGGLGSPLHF

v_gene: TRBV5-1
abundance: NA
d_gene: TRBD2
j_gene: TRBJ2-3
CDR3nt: TGCGCCAGCAGCTTGGGGACGACTAGCGGGTTCACAGATACGCAGTATTTT
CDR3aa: CASSLGTTSGFTDTQYF

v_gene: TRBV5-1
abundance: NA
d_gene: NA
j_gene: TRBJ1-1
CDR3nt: TGCGCCAGCAGCAGGGACATAGCCTATGAAGCTTTCTTT
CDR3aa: CASSRDIAYEAFF

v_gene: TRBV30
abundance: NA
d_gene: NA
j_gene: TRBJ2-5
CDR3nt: TGTGCCTGGAGTAACCGGATGGGGGGGGGCGAGGAGACCCAGTACTTC
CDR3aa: CAWSNRMGGGEETQYF

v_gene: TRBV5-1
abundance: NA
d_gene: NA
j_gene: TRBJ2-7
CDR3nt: TGCGCCAGCAGCTTTCTTGCGGACTCGACCTACGAGCAGTACTTC
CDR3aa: CASSFLADSTYEQYF

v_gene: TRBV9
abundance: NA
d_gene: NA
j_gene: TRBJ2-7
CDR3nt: TGTGCCAGCAGCATCGAGGGAGGCGAGCAGTACTTC
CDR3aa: CASSIEGGEQYF

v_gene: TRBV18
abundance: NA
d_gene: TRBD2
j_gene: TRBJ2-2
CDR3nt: TGTGCCAGCTCACCACCCCGGGCGGGAGCGAACACCGGGGAGCTGTTTTTT
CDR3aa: CASSPPRAGANTGELFF

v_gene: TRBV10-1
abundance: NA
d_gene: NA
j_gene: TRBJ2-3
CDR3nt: TGCGCCAGCAGTGAGTCTTACGGGAAAAGGGAGTATTTT
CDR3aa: CASSESYGKREYF

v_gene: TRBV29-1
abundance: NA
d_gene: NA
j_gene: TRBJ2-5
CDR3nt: TGCAGCGCATCACAGGAGAGGGAGACCCAGTACTTC
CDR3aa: CSASQERETQYF

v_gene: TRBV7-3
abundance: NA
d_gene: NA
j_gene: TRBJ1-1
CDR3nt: TGTGCCAGCAGCTTAAGCCAGGGGACTGAAGCTTTCTTT
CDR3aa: CASSLSQGTEAFF

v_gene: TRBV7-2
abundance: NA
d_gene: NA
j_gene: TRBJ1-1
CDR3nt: TGTGCCAGCAGTATAAGGGAGGGCAGGACGAACACTGAAGCTTTCTTT
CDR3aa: CASSIREGRTNTEAFF

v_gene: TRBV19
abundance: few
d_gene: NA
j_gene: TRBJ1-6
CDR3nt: TGTGCCAGTACCCATCGGGGTCGGGGTTCACCCCTCCACTTT
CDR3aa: CASTHRGRGSPLHF

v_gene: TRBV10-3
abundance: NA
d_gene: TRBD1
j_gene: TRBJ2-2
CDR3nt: TGTGCCATCAGTGAGAGGGACAGGGGATCCACCGGGGAGCTGTTTTTT
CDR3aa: CAISERDRGSTGELFF

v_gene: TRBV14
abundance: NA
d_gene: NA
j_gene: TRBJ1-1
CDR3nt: TGTGCCAGCAGCCAAGGTTTAGGGGGTAAGGCTTTCTTT
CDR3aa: CASSQGLGGKAFF

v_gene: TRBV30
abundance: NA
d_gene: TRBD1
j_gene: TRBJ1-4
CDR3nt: TGTGCCTGGAGAATGGGACAGGGCCCTAATGAAAAACTGTTTTTT
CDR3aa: CAWRMGQGPNEKLFF

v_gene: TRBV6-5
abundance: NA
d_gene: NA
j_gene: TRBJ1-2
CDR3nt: TGTGCCAGCAGTTACAAGGGGTGGAACAGCTACACCTTC
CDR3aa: CASSYKGWNSYTF

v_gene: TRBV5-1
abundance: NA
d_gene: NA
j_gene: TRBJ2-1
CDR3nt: TGCGCCAGCAGCTTTGAGAATGAGCAGTTCTTC
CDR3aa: CASSFENEQFF

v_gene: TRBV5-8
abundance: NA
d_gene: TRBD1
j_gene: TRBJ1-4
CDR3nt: TGTGCCAGCAGCTTGTTGTACGGGACAGGGGGCAGACCTAATGAAAAACTGTTTTTT
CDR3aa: CASSLLYGTGGRPNEKLFF

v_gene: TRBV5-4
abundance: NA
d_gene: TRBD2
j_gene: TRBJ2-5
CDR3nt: TGTGCCAGCAGCTCCGGGACTAGCGGGCACCGAGCCCAAGAGACCCAGTACTTC
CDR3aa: CASSSGTSGHRAQETQYF

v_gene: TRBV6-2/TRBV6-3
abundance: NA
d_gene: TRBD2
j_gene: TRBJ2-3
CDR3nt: TGTGCCAGCAGTTACAGGGGAACTAGCGGGAGCTCAACTAACACAGATACGCAGTATTTT
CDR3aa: CASSYRGTSGSSTNTDTQYF

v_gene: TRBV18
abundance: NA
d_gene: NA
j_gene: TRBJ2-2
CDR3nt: TGTGCCAGCTCACCTTTAGCCCCAGCGAACACCGGGGAGCTGTTTTTT
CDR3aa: CASSPLAPANTGELFF

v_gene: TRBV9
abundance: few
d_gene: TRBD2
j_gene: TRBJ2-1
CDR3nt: TGTGCCAGCAGCGTAGGGGCGGGAGGGTATGATGAGCAGTTCTTC
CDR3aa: CASSVGAGGYDEQFF

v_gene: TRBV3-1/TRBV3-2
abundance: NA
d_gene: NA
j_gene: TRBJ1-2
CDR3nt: TGTGCCAGCCGGCGAGGGATCGGGTATGGCTACACCTTC
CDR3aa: CASRRGIGYGYTF

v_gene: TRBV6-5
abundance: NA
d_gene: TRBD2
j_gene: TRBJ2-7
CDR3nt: TGTGCCAGCAGTATGACTAGCGGGTCATCCTACGAGCAGTACTTC
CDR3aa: CASSMTSGSSYEQYF

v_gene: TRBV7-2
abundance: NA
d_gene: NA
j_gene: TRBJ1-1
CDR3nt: TGTGCCAGCAGCTCATACCCAGACAGATTGAACACTGAAGCTTTCTTT
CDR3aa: CASSSYPDRLNTEAFF

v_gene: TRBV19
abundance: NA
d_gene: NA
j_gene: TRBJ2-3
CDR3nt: TGTGCCAGTAGTTCCCACCAGGTTATTCGCACAGATACGCAGTATTTT
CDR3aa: CASSSHQVIRTDTQYF

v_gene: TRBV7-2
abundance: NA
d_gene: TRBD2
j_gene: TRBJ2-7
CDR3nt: TGTGCCAGCACCTCGACTAGCGGTGGCTCCTACGAGCAGTACTTC
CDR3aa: CASTSTSGGSYEQYF

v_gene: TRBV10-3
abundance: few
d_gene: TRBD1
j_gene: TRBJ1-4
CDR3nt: TGTGCCATCAGTGAGCGCCGGGACAGGGCGATGGAAAAACTGTTTTTT
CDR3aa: CAISERRDRAMEKLFF

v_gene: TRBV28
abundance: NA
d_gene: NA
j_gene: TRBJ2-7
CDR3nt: TGTGCCAGCAGTTCCCCGACAAGCTCCTACGAGCAGTACTTC
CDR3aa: CASSSPTSSYEQYF

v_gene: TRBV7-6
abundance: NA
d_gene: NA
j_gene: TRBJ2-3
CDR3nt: TGTGCCAGCAGCTTAAGCCCTCTGACGGGGAGGCCTGGGGGCACAGATACGCAGTATTTT
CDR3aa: CASSLSPLTGRPGGTDTQYF

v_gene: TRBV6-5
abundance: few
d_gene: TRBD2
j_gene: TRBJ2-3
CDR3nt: TGTGCCAGCAGTTACTCGGGTAGCGGGGCCCTGGGGGCCCAGTATTTT
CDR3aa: CASSYSGSGALGAQYF

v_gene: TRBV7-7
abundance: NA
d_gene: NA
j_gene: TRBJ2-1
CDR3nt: TGTGCTAGCAGCTTAACTAGAGGCGTCTACAATGAGCAGTTCTTC
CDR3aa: CASSLTRGVYNEQFF

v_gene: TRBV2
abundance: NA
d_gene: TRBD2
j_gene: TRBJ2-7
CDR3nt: TGTGCCAGCAAAGAAGCGGGAGGGCCCCCATACGAGCAGTACTTC
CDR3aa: CASKEAGGPPYEQYF

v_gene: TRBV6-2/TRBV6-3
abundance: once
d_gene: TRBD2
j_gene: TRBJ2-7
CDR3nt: TGTGCCAGCAGTTCTCCCCGGACTAGTTCAATTTACGAGCAGTACTTC
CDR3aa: CASSSPRTSSIYEQYF

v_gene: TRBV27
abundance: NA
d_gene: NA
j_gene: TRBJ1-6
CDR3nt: TGTGCCAGCAGTTTACAGGGTCTTGGGAATTCACCCCTCCACTTT
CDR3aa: CASSLQGLGNSPLHF

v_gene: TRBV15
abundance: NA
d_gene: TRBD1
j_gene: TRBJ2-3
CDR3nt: TGTGCCACCAGCAGCCTGGGACAGGGAAGAGATACGCAGTATTTT
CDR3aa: CATSSLGQGRDTQYF

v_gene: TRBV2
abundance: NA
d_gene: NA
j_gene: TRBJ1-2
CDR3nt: TGTGCCAGCAGTGGGGAAGGGGAACGCTATGGCTACACCTTC
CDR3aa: CASSGEGERYGYTF